These T cell receptor beta chains were read from a single sample in a study of cytomegalovirus exposure and HLA in healthy donors. The assay was immunoSEQ multiplex PCR, and TCRdb's table has in-frame clones only and misses some. The profile shows roughly 250,000 clones, about 75% of them singletons. The sample comprised PBMCs. These receptors originate from a female donor in good health and CMV-seronegative. CDR3s include the opening cysteine and the closing phenylalanine or tryptophan. The order of the fields is V gene, clone size, D gene, J gene, CDR3 protein, CDR3 DNA. D genes are given only for firm matches. A clone size is listed for some rows: how often the clone was seen (once, few, many), or a class if it is expanded.

TRBV10-2	-	TRBD1	TRBJ2-7	CASSEARQGRFYEQYF	TGCGCCAGCAGTGAGGCCCGACAGGGTCGTTTCTACGAGCAGTACTTC
TRBV28	few	-	TRBJ1-6	CASSPRGNSPLHF	TGTGCCAGCAGTCCCCGGGGGAATTCACCCCTCCACTTT
TRBV15	-	TRBD2	TRBJ2-3	CATSRDAGLGTDTQYF	TGTGCCACCAGCAGAGATGCGGGACTAGGGACAGATACGCAGTATTTT
TRBV11-2	-	-	TRBJ2-3	CASSQTSPTDTQYF	TGTGCCAGCAGCCAGACATCTCCCACAGATACGCAGTATTTT
TRBV15	-	-	TRBJ2-2	CATSRVGRTTNTGELFF	TGTGCCACCAGCAGAGTTGGGAGGACCACCAACACCGGGGAGCTGTTTTTT
TRBV7-9	-	TRBD1	TRBJ1-4	CASSGQGIEKLFF	TGTGCCAGCAGTGGACAGGGGATTGAAAAACTGTTTTTT
TRBV2	-	-	TRBJ1-1	CASASGGGHNTEAFF	TGTGCCAGCGCCTCCGGGGGGGGACATAACACTGAAGCTTTCTTT
TRBV11-1	-	-	TRBJ2-3	CASSSRLIAANTDTQYF	TGTGCCAGCAGCTCCCGATTAATAGCGGCTAACACAGATACGCAGTATTTT
TRBV19	-	TRBD2	TRBJ2-7	CASSTLAGVAYEQYF	TGTGCCAGTAGTACCCTAGCGGGAGTTGCCTACGAGCAGTACTTC
TRBV19	-	TRBD2	TRBJ2-2	CASSTRGGPRELFF	TGTGCCAGTAGCACTCGGGGAGGGCCTAGGGAGCTGTTTTTT
TRBV5-1	-	TRBD2	TRBJ2-3	CASSLESGRTQYF	TGCGCCAGCAGCTTGGAAAGCGGGAGAACGCAGTATTTT
TRBV29-1	once	-	TRBJ2-7	CSVIPGERTYEQYF	TGCAGCGTTATACCCGGGGAGAGGACCTACGAGCAGTACTTC
TRBV28	once	-	TRBJ2-7	CASSQTGFKGYEQYF	TGTGCCAGCAGTCAGACAGGATTTAAGGGGTACGAGCAGTACTTC
TRBV30	-	TRBD1	TRBJ1-5	CAWGQGKANQPQHF	TGTGCCTGGGGACAGGGAAAGGCCAATCAGCCCCAGCATTTT
TRBV19	-	-	TRBJ2-5	CASSIGGETQYF	TGTGCCAGTAGTATTGGAGGGGAGACCCAGTACTTC
TRBV6-5	few	TRBD1	TRBJ1-1	CASSYQGTGTEAFF	TGTGCCAGCAGTTACCAAGGGACAGGCACTGAAGCTTTCTTT
TRBV27	-	TRBD1	TRBJ1-5	CASSFTGGNQPQHF	TGTGCCAGCAGCTTTACAGGGGGCAATCAGCCCCAGCATTTT